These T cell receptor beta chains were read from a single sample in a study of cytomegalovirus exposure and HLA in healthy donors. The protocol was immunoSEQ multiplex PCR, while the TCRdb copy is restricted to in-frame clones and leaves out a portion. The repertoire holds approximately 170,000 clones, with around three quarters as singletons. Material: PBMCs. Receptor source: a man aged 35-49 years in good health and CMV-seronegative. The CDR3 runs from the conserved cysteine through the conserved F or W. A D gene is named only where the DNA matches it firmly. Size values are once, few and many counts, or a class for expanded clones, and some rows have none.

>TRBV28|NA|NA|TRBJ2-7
CASSRSGYEQYF
TGTGCCAGCAGCCGGTCGGGGTACGAGCAGTACTTC
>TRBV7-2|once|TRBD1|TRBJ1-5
CASSRDSDGNQPQHF
TGTGCCAGCAGCAGGGACAGTGACGGCAATCAGCCCCAGCATTTT
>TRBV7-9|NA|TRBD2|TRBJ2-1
CASSLRGGAGAQYNEQFF
TGTGCCAGCAGCCTACGGGGCGGTGCGGGAGCGCAGTACAATGAGCAGTTCTTC
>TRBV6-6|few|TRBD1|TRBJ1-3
CASSYGQGLAGNTIYF
TGTGCCAGCAGTTATGGACAGGGGCTGGCTGGAAACACCATATATTTT
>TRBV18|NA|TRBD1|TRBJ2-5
CASSPDRVYQETQYF
TGTGCCAGCTCACCGGACAGGGTGTACCAAGAGACCCAGTACTTC
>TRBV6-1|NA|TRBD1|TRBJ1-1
CASSGTGLNTEAFF
TGTGCCAGCAGTGGGACAGGGCTGAACACTGAAGCTTTCTTT
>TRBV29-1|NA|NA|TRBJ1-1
CSVFYGTEAFF
TGCAGCGTCTTCTATGGCACTGAAGCTTTCTTT
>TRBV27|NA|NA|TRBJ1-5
CASSWASGNQPQHF
TGTGCCAGCAGCTGGGCCAGTGGCAATCAGCCCCAGCATTTT
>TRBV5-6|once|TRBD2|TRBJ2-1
CASSLGLAGVEQFF
TGTGCCAGCAGCTTGGGACTAGCGGGAGTTGAGCAGTTCTTC
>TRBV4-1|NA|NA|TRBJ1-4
CASSQGRAPATNEKLFF
TGCGCCAGCAGCCAGGGGAGGGCCCCAGCAACTAATGAAAAACTGTTTTTT